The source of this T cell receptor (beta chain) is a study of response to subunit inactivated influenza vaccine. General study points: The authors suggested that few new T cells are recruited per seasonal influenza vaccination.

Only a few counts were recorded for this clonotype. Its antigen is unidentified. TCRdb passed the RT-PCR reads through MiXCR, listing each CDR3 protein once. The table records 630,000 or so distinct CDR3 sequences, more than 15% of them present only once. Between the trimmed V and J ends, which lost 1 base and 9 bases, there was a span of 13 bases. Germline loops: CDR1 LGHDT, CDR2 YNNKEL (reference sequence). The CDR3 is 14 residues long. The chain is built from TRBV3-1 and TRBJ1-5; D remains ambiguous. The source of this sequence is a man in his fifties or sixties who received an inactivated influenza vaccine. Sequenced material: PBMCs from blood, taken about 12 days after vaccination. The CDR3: CASSQVRSVPPQHF. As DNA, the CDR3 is TGTGCCAGCAGCCAAGTGCGTTCCGTCCCGCCCCAGCATTTT.